The clone carrying this T cell receptor (beta chain) was seen many times. As yet, its antigen is unknown. A single record per CDR3 protein comes from TCRdb applying MiXCR to the 5' RACE reads. In the table there are tens of thousands of distinct CDR3 sequences, 14% of which are singletons. The germline CDR1 and CDR2 sequences are SGHTA and FQGNSA. CDR3 size: 16 residues. Trimming took 1 base from V and 0 from J, leaving 13 bases between them. These data come from a study of neurological immune-mediated disorders. Study results and caveats: Expanded clones shared no CDR3 amino acid sequences across subjects, suggesting private repertoires in all groups.

Blood bank volunteers in Maryland, USA, served as healthy controls. The specimen was PBMCs. This clonotype originated in a woman aged 50 to 60 in good health. The chain carries TRBV7-2 and TRBJ2-7; D not certain. CDR3 in amino acids: CASSLGQMRSSYEQYF. The CDR3 DNA follows: TGTGCCAGCAGCTTAGGTCAGATGCGATCCTCCTACGAGCAGTACTTC.